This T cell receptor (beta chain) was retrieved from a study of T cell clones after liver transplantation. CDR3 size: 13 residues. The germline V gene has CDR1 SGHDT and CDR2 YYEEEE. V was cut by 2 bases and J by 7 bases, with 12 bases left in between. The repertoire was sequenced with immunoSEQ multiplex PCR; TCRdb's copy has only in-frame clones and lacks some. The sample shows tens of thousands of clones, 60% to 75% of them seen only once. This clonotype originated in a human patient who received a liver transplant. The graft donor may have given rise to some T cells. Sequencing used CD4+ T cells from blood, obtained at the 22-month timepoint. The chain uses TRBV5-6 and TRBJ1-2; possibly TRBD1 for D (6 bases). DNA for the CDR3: TGTGCCAGCAGCTTCCAGGGGCAAGGTGGCTACACCTTC. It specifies CASSFQGQGGYTF.